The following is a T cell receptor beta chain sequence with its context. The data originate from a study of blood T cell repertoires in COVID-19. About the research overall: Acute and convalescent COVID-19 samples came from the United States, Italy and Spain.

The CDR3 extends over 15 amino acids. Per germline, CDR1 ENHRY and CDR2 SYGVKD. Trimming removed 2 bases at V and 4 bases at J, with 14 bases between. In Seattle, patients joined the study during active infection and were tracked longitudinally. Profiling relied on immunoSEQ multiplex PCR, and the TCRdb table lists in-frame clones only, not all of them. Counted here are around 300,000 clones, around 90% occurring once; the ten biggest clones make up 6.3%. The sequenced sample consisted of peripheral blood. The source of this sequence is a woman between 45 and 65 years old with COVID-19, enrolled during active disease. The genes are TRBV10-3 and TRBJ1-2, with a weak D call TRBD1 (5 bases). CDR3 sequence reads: CAISEGKAGFYGYTF. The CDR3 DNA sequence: TGTGCCATCAGTGAGGGGAAGGCAGGGTTCTATGGCTACACCTTC.